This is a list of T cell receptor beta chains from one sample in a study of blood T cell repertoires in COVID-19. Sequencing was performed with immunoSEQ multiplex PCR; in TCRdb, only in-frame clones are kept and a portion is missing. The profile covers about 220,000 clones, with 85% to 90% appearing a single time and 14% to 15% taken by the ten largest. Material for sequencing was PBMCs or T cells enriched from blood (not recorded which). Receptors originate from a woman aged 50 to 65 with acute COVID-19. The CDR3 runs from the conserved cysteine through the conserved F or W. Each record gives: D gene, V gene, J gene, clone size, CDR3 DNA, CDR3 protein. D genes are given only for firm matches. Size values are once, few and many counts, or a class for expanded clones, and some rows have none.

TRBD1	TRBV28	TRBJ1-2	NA	TGTGCCAGCAGCCCGGACAGGGGGCGGCTTTATGGCTACACCTTC	CASSPDRGRLYGYTF
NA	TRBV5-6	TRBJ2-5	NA	TGTGCCAGCAGCTCCAGGGCCCGATCCTCCAGCTTGGAGACCCAGTACTTC	CASSSRARSSSLETQYF
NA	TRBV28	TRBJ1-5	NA	TGTGCCAGCAGTTTACCGGGCAATCAGCCCCAGCATTTT	CASSLPGNQPQHF
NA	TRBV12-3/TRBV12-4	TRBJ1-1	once	TGTGCCACCCTCCCCGGGAACACTGAAGCTTTCTTT	CATLPGNTEAFF
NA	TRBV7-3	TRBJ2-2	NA	TGTGCCAGCAGCCAAACAGGCACCGGGGAGCTGTTTTTT	CASSQTGTGELFF
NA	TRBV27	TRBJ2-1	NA	TGTGCCAGCAGAACAGCGGGTACCTACAATGAGCAGTTCTTC	CASRTAGTYNEQFF
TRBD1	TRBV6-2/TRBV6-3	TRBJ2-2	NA	TGTGCCAGCAGTTACGGGACAGGGAGCACCGGGGAGCTGTTTTTT	CASSYGTGSTGELFF
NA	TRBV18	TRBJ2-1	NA	TGTGCCAGCTCACTAGCGGCCTACAATGAGCAGTTCTTC	CASSLAAYNEQFF
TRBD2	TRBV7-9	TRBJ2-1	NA	TGTGCCAGCCTCGGGACTAGCGGGGGCAATGAGCAGTTCTTC	CASLGTSGGNEQFF
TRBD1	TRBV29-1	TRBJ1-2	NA	TGCAGCGTCGCTTCAGGGACAGGGGTTTATGGCTACACCTTC	CSVASGTGVYGYTF
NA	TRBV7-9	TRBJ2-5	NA	TGTGCCAGCAGCTTAGCGGCTAGCCGCGGAGAGACCCAGTACTTC	CASSLAASRGETQYF